This T cell receptor (beta chain) was captured by sequencing in a study of OX40 agonist ivuxolimab in advanced cancers. Study at large: Patients with prior anti-PD-1, anti-PD-L1 or anti-CTLA-4 therapy were eligible; roughly 41% had some.

CDR1 and CDR2 from the germline V gene are SGHDT and YYEEEE. The V and J ends lost 0 bases and 7 bases respectively, with 16 bases between them. The CDR3 spans 16 residues. Some clones are missing from TCRdb's copy, which holds only in-frame ones; the method was immunoSEQ multiplex PCR. The data contain roughly 28,000 clones, roughly four fifths of them singletons. The starting material was CD4+ or CD8+ T cells sorted from blood, obtained in a trial of the OX40 agonist ivuxolimab. V and J are TRBV5-6 and TRBJ2-2; D might be TRBD2 (6 bases). This TCR was sampled from an adult with an advanced solid tumor such as melanoma, head and neck, liver or kidney cancer. In DNA form, the CDR3 reads TGTGCCAGCAGCTTGGCGATTTGGACGGGGGTCGGGGAGCTGTTTTTT. Protein sequence: CASSLAIWTGVGELFF.